This T cell receptor (beta chain) was sequenced for a study of CD8 T cells in ankylosing spondylitis. Notes on the study in general: Disease-linked clones reportedly concentrated significantly in matched ankylosing spondylitis synovial fluid. In peripheral blood, disease-linked CD8+ clones occurred at relatively low frequencies. It appeared that ankylosing spondylitis blood was characterized by a TCR beta motif of several highly homologous variants.

In regard to this clonotype: Antigen: not known.

TCRdb called the 5' RACE reads again in MiXCR, with one record for every CDR3 protein. The repertoire holds around 430,000 distinct CDR3 sequences, roughly 15% seen once, with around 0.92% in the top ten. This CDR3 contains 16 residues. Trimming shortened V by 5 bases and J by 4 bases, and 19 bases separated the two germline ends. Germline lookup yields CDR1 SGHDN and CDR2 FVKESK. The sample consisted of blood, either unsorted or a sorted T cell fraction (not recorded which). The V call is TRBV14, the J call TRBJ2-3, with D possibly TRBD1 on 6 matching bases. The clonotype originates from a male donor with ankylosing spondylitis. DNA of the CDR3: TGTGCCAGCAGCTTCCGCCGACAGGTTGGAGCAGATACGCAGTATTTT. Encoded protein: CASSFRRQVGADTQYF.